This entry lists 28 T cell receptor beta chains sequenced from one sample in a study of CD8+ T cells in alopecia areata. Reverse transcription of extracted RNA yielded cDNA, which provided the sequencing template. This table comes from immunoSEQ multiplex PCR, and its TCRdb copy is limited to in-frame clones, with some not included. The sample consists of 250,000 or so clones, under 70% of them appearing once. The starting material was CD4+ T cells sorted from blood, obtained at week 0. These receptor sequences come from a human donor with alopecia areata.

V gene TRBV9 combines with J gene TRBJ2-6; 10 bases agree with TRBD1. CDR3 length equals 17 residues. Germline values: CDR1 SGDLS, CDR2 YYNGEE. V lost 0 bases, J lost 3 bases, and 3 bases stayed unmatched. The DNA of the CDR3 is TGTGCCAGCAGCGTAGGACAGGGGGCTGGTGGGGCCAACGTCCTGACTTTC. The encoded protein is CASSVGQGAGGANVLTF.

This clone came up a few times. The genes are TRBV29-1 and TRBJ2-7, with 8 bases identical to TRBD1. The J segment lost 3 bases and the V segment lost 5 bases, leaving 3 bases of the junction unmatched. CDR1 and CDR2 (germline): SQVTM, ANQGSEA. This CDR3 contains 12 residues. The CDR3 reads CSVIGQGYEQYF. The CDR3 DNA reads as TGCAGCGTTATCGGACAGGGCTACGAGCAGTACTTC.

The chain recombines TRBV5-1 with TRBJ2-6; D gene unclear. V lost 0 bases, J lost 2 bases, and 3 bases lay in between. The CDR3 totals 14 residues. The V gene's germline CDR1 is SGHRS and CDR2 YFSETQ. The CDR3 bases are TGCGCCAGCAGCTTGGGGGCTGGGGCCAACGTCCTGACTTTC. Translated: CASSLGAGANVLTF.

J is TRBJ1-1 and V is TRBV18, with unresolved D. Deletions cut 3 bases from V and 0 bases from J, with 11 bases between. The CDR3 runs to 15 residues. Germline CDR1 is KGHSH and CDR2 is LQKENI. This CDR3 is CASSPQAVMNTEAFF. CDR3 DNA: TGTGCCAGCTCACCTCAGGCAGTCATGAACACTGAAGCTTTCTTT.

The V and J genes are TRBV30 and TRBJ1-4; D is possibly TRBD1 (5 bases). The ends were cut back, 0 bases at V and 6 bases at J, with 8 bases in the middle. This CDR3 has 13 amino acids. CDR1 and CDR2 (germline): GTSNPN, SVGIG (reference sequence). CDR3 sequence (DNA): TGTGCCTGGAGTGTGGGACCTTATGAAAAACTGTTTTTT. Translated: CAWSVGPYEKLFF. The full variable domain, in which reference TRBV30 and TRBJ1-4 provide the parts outside the CDR3, is SQTIHQWPATLVQPVGSPLSLECTVEGTSNPNLYWYRQAAGRGLQLLFYSVGIGQISSEVPQNLSASRPQDRQFILSSKKLLLSDSGFYLCAWSVGPYEKLFFGSGTQLSVL.

The chain carries TRBV5-6 and TRBJ1-6; D is uncertain. The germline CDR1 and CDR2 sequences are SGHDT and YYEEEE. Trimming pared 2 bases from V and 0 bases from J, leaving 12 bases between. The CDR3 length is 17 residues. CDR3 amino acids: CASSFQGISSYNSPLHF. CDR3 in DNA: TGTGCCAGCAGCTTTCAAGGGATTAGCTCCTATAATTCACCCCTCCACTTT.

The chain employs TRBV11-2 and TRBJ2-7, with 9 bases lining up with TRBD1. This CDR3 contains 14 residues. The ends lost 1 base at V and 2 bases at J; junction bases unmatched: 0. Germline V gene lookup returns CDR1 SGHAT and CDR2 FQNNGV. The CDR3 protein is CASSLGDRAYEQYF. For the CDR3, the DNA is TGTGCCAGCAGCTTAGGGGACAGGGCCTACGAGCAGTACTTC.

The genes are TRBV6-5 and TRBJ2-1, with D possibly matching TRBD2 (6 bases). Trimming shortened V by 4 bases and J by 4 bases, and 14 bases separated the two germline ends. The CDR3 runs to 15 residues. Germline values: CDR1 MNHEY, CDR2 SVGAGI. The CDR3 nucleotides read TGTGCCAGCAGTTCCGATTCTCGGGGGTACAATGAGCAGTTCTTC. It is translated as CASSSDSRGYNEQFF.

V gene TRBV25-1 combines with J gene TRBJ2-1, with TRBD2 identical over 8 bases. The germline V gene encodes CDR1 MGHDK and CDR2 SYGVNS. Trimming cost V 5 bases and J 3 bases; bases outside gene matches: 6. This CDR3 is built from 15 residues. The chain's CDR3 is CASSSGSLYYNEQFF. DNA of the CDR3: TGTGCCAGCAGTAGCGGGAGCTTATACTACAATGAGCAGTTCTTC.

The chain is built from TRBV29-1 and TRBJ2-5; D ambiguous. V was cut by 7 bases and J by 5 bases, with 17 bases left in between. Germline CDR1 is SQVTM and CDR2 is ANQGSEA. The CDR3 has 13 amino acids. The CDR3 DNA reads as TGCAGCGGCGCAATAACAGCCGTGGAGACCCAGTACTTC. This encodes CSGAITAVETQYF.

The chain has TRBV7-2 and TRBJ2-7; D remains ambiguous. The CDR3 is made up of 13 amino acids. Trimming pared 6 bases from V and 0 bases from J, leaving 9 bases between. Germline V lookup: CDR1 SGHTA, CDR2 FQGNSA. The CDR3 reads CASRWGNSYEQYF. The CDR3 DNA reads as TGTGCCAGCAGGTGGGGAAACTCCTACGAGCAGTACTTC. The complete variable domain, with remaining parts taken from reference TRBV7-2 and TRBJ2-7, reads GAGVSQSPSNKVTEKGKDVELRCDPISGHTALYWYRQSLGQGLEFLIYFQGNSAPDKSGLPSDRFSAERTGGSVSTLTIQRTQQEDSAVYLCASRWGNSYEQYFGPGTRLTVT.

This chain links TRBV29-1 with TRBJ2-5; the D gene is possibly TRBD1 (6 bases). CDR1 is SQVTM, CDR2 ANQGSEA, per germline. V dropped 3 bases and J dropped 5 bases, with 16 bases sitting between them. This CDR3 comprises 14 residues. In DNA form, the CDR3 reads TGCAGCGTTGAGACATCAACAGGGTACGAGACCCAGTACTTC. Protein sequence: CSVETSTGYETQYF.

This sequence joins TRBV6-1 and TRBJ2-7, with D maybe TRBD1 (5 bases). Germline lookup yields CDR1 MNHNS and CDR2 SASEGT. The CDR3 has 13 residues. V was shortened by 3 bases and J by 2 bases, with 8 bases between the two germline ends. The CDR3, as DNA: TGTGCCAGCAGTGACGACAGTCCCTACGAGCAGTACTTC. Amino acid sequence: CASSDDSPYEQYF.

This clone was seen a few times. The chain links TRBV6-6 to TRBJ1-2; 10 positions agree with TRBD1. V lost 4 bases to trimming and J lost 7 bases; unmatched junction nucleotides: 9. CDR1 and CDR2 (germline): MNHNY, SVGAGI (reference sequence). The CDR3 is 15 amino acids. The CDR3 spells CASSSTGGPTVGYTF. CDR3 in DNA: TGTGCCAGCAGTTCGACAGGGGGCCCAACGGTTGGCTACACCTTC.

The gene calls are TRBV5-4 and TRBJ1-2; tentative D call: TRBD1 (5 bases). Germline-derived CDR1 and CDR2 are SGHNT and YYREEE (reference sequence). V dropped 8 bases and J dropped 2 bases, with 13 bases sitting between them. The CDR3 contains 13 residues. The DNA for the CDR3 is TGTGCCAGTCACCGGGACGGGAACTATGGCTACACCTTC. Its protein product is CASHRDGNYGYTF. The variable domain in full, completed from reference TRBV5-4 and TRBJ1-2, reads ETGVTQSPTHLIKTRGQQVTLRCSSQSGHNTVSWYQQALGQGPQFIFQYYREEENGRGNFPPRFSGLQFPNYSSELNVNALELDDSALYLCASHRDGNYGYTFGSGTRLTVV.

The chain is built from TRBV2 and TRBJ1-6; D ambiguous. Trimming stripped 7 bases from V and 10 bases from J, with 17 bases between. Germline assignment: CDR1 SNHLY and CDR2 FYNNEI. This CDR3 contains 14 residues. The CDR3 bases are TGTGCCAGCACCGCAGGAATTATGCTGTCACCCCTCCACTTT. It encodes CASTAGIMLSPLHF.

The chain recombines TRBV6-5 with TRBJ2-2, with 11 bases identical to TRBD2. The CDR3 loop spans 14 amino acids. Germline values: CDR1 MNHEY, CDR2 SVGAGI. V was pared by 10 bases and J by 2 bases, with 3 bases of the junction left unmatched. CDR3: CAKGLAENTGELFF. The CDR3 bases are TGTGCCAAGGGACTAGCGGAAAACACCGGGGAGCTGTTTTTT.

The CDR3 coding sequence is TGTGCCAGTAGCACCGGGACCGTCATTTACAATGAGCAGTTCTTC. Translation gives CASSTGTVIYNEQFF. This chain connects TRBV19 to TRBJ2-1; perhaps D is TRBD1 or TRBD2 (5 bases each). CDR1 is LNHDA, CDR2 SQIVND, per germline (reference sequence). Trimming shortened V by 6 bases and J by 4 bases, and 16 bases separated the two germline ends. The CDR3 is 15 residues long.

The gene calls are TRBV5-1 and TRBJ2-5, with D possibly TRBD1 on 5 matching bases. The ends were cut back, 4 bases at V and 1 base at J, with 11 bases in the middle. This CDR3 region has 14 residues. Germline V gene sequence: CDR1 SGHRS, CDR2 YFSETQ. CDR3 protein: CASSLDSTQETQYF. The CDR3 DNA reads TGCGCCAGCAGCCTAGACAGTACCCAAGAGACCCAGTACTTC.

This clone appeared a few times. This chain connects TRBV27 to TRBJ1-2; D is ambiguous. V lost 5 bases to trimming and J lost 1 base, with 14 bases between them. Looked up from germline, CDR1 is MNHEY and CDR2 is SMNVEV (reference sequence). This CDR3 comprises 15 residues. This CDR3 reads CASSLSGRGNYGYTF. CDR3 in DNA: TGTGCCAGCAGTCTCTCCGGCCGGGGTAACTATGGCTACACCTTC.

This clone was picked up one time. CDR3 protein: CAWSVSANTGELFF. In DNA form, the CDR3 reads TGTGCCTGGAGTGTCTCAGCGAACACCGGGGAGCTGTTTTTT. The chain uses TRBV30 and TRBJ2-2; D gene uncertain. This CDR3 has 14 amino acids. Germline V gene sequence: CDR1 GTSNPN, CDR2 SVGIG (reference sequence). The ends were cut back, 0 bases at V and 0 bases at J, with 5 bases in the middle.

CDR3 DNA sequence: TGCAGCGCACAGAAGAACACTGAAGCTTTCTTT. Translated, it gives CSAQKNTEAFF. The V call is TRBV29-1, the J call TRBJ1-1; unclear D gene. The V gene lost 7 bases and the J gene lost 1 base, with 7 bases spanning the gap. The CDR3 length is 11 residues. CDR1 SQVTM and CDR2 ANQGSEA come from the germline V gene.

The chain joins TRBV25-1 to TRBJ2-3, with 9 nucleotides matching TRBD2. Trimming at V came to 9 bases and at J to 1 base, leaving 8 bases not matched to a gene. The CDR3 length is 15 residues. Germline loops: CDR1 MGHDK, CDR2 SYGVNS. CDR3 DNA: TGTGCCAGTAAGGTAGCGGGGGCCGGCACAGATACGCAGTATTTT. It translates to CASKVAGAGTDTQYF. Together with reference TRBV25-1 and TRBJ2-3, the CDR3 gives the full variable domain: EADIYQTPRYLVIGTGKKITLECSQTMGHDKMYWYQQDPGMELHLIHYSYGVNSTEKGDLSSESTVSRIRTEHFPLTLESARPSHTSQYLCASKVAGAGTDTQYFGPGTRLTVL.

The chain uses TRBV18 and TRBJ1-5; 8 nucleotides align to TRBD1. Germline CDR1 is KGHSH and CDR2 is LQKENI. Germline trimming cut 6 bases from V and 0 bases from J; bases unmatched to any gene: 7. This CDR3 is built from 16 residues. CDR3 in DNA: TGTGCCAGCTCTCAGGGGGCCGAAACTAGCAATCAGCCCCAGCATTTT. Its translation is CASSQGAETSNQPQHF.

This chain links TRBV25-1 with TRBJ2-1; 9 bases are shared with TRBD1. CDR3 size: 16 residues. The V segment lost 4 bases and the J segment 6 bases; nucleotides outside the gene matches: 10. Germline loops: CDR1 MGHDK, CDR2 SYGVNS. CDR3 region: CASSGQDRGFGNEQFF. The CDR3 coding sequence is TGTGCCAGCAGTGGTCAGGACAGGGGATTCGGCAATGAGCAGTTCTTC. The whole variable domain, remainder taken from reference TRBV25-1 and TRBJ2-1, is EADIYQTPRYLVIGTGKKITLECSQTMGHDKMYWYQQDPGMELHLIHYSYGVNSTEKGDLSSESTVSRIRTEHFPLTLESARPSHTSQYLCASSGQDRGFGNEQFFGPGTRLTVL.

The count of this clone is one. V usage is TRBV30 and J usage is TRBJ2-7, with 7 bases matching TRBD1. CDR1 is GTSNPN, CDR2 SVGIG, per germline (reference sequence). The J segment lost 0 bases and the V segment lost 6 bases, leaving 5 bases of the junction unmatched. This CDR3 is 13 amino acids long. The CDR3 DNA follows: TGTGCCTGTACCGGGACAGTCTCCTACGAGCAGTACTTC. This encodes CACTGTVSYEQYF.

The J gene is TRBJ2-7, the V gene TRBV18; possible D gene TRBD2, 6 bases. V was cut by 5 bases and J by 2 bases, with 10 bases left in between. From germline, CDR1 is KGHSH and CDR2 LQKENI. The CDR3 loop spans 13 amino acids. The CDR3 DNA reads as TGTGCCAGCTCAATCGGGAGAACCTACGAGCAGTACTTC. Translated: CASSIGRTYEQYF.

The chain recombines TRBV6-6 with TRBJ2-5, with D possibly being TRBD1 (5 bases). The CDR3 extends over 12 amino acids. Germline V CDR1 and CDR2: MNHNY, SVGAGI (reference sequence). V dropped 7 bases and J dropped 5 bases, with 11 bases sitting between them. The CDR3 coding sequence is TGTGCCAGCAAAGGGGCCGACGAGACCCAGTACTTC. Amino acids: CASKGADETQYF.